The rows below give T cell receptor beta chains drawn from one sample of a study of CD8 T cells in Susac syndrome. In TCRdb, the immunoSEQ multiplex PCR reads were re-called with MiXCR into one record per CDR3 protein. The repertoire consists of 85,000 to 130,000 distinct CDR3 sequences, with 94% occurring once and the leading ten covering about 0.41%. Sequencing input: CD8+ T cells from PBMCs. These receptors were obtained from a human donor with Susac syndrome. The CDR3 runs from the conserved cysteine through the conserved F or W. D genes are given only for firm matches. Size values are once, few and many counts, or a class for expanded clones, and some rows have none.

D: -
V: TRBV7-6
size: -
J: TRBJ1-1
CDR3: CASSLERLSTEAFF
DNA: TGTGCCAGCAGCTTAGAAAGGCTGAGCACTGAAGCTTTCTTT

D: -
V: TRBV4-3
size: -
J: TRBJ2-2
CDR3: CASSQLQGTGELFF
DNA: TGCGCCAGCAGCCAACTGCAGGGAACCGGGGAGCTGTTTTTT

D: TRBD2
V: TRBV27
size: -
J: TRBJ2-7
CDR3: CASSLGGLVAHEQYF
DNA: TGTGCCAGCAGTTTAGGGGGACTAGTGGCCCACGAGCAGTACTTC

D: -
V: TRBV6-1
size: -
J: TRBJ1-2
CDR3: CASSEAGGRADYGYTF
DNA: TGTGCCAGCAGTGAAGCAGGGGGGCGAGCCGACTATGGCTACACCTTC

D: -
V: TRBV5-1
size: few
J: TRBJ1-6
CDR3: CASSLAGNSPLHF
DNA: TGCGCCAGCAGCTTGGCCGGAAATTCACCCCTCCACTTT

D: -
V: TRBV12-3/TRBV12-4
size: -
J: TRBJ2-1
CDR3: CASSSLGGEHEQFF
DNA: TGTGCCAGCAGCTCTTTAGGGGGGGAACATGAGCAGTTCTTC

D: TRBD2
V: TRBV9
size: -
J: TRBJ2-7
CDR3: CASSPLAGGSSYEQYF
DNA: TGTGCCAGCAGCCCGCTAGCGGGGGGGAGCTCCTACGAGCAGTACTTC

D: TRBD1
V: TRBV15
size: -
J: TRBJ1-4
CDR3: CATSGDRGTNEKLFF
DNA: TGTGCCACCAGCGGGGACAGGGGTACTAATGAAAAACTGTTTTTT

D: -
V: TRBV9
size: -
J: TRBJ1-2
CDR3: CASSVGGIGDYGYTF
DNA: TGTGCCAGCAGCGTAGGGGGGATAGGGGATTATGGCTACACCTTC

D: TRBD1
V: TRBV29-1
size: -
J: TRBJ2-7
CDR3: CSVDATGGGEQYF
DNA: TGCAGCGTTGATGCTACAGGGGGCGGCGAGCAGTACTTC

D: -
V: TRBV14
size: few
J: TRBJ1-4
CDR3: CASSQERSGVLGKLFF
DNA: TGTGCCAGCAGCCAAGAACGGTCAGGGGTGTTGGGAAAACTGTTTTTT

D: -
V: TRBV7-2
size: -
J: TRBJ2-1
CDR3: CASSLGPGANEQFF
DNA: TGTGCCAGCAGCTTAGGACCCGGCGCCAATGAGCAGTTCTTC

D: -
V: TRBV4-3
size: -
J: TRBJ2-3
CDR3: CARPSTDTQYF
DNA: TGCGCCAGACCTAGCACAGATACGCAGTATTTT

D: TRBD2
V: TRBV9
size: -
J: TRBJ2-2
CDR3: CASDGIGEGGELFF
DNA: TGTGCCAGCGACGGAATCGGGGAGGGCGGGGAGCTGTTTTTT

D: TRBD2
V: TRBV2
size: -
J: TRBJ2-5
CDR3: CASNGRGSQETQYF
DNA: TGTGCCAGCAACGGGCGGGGGAGCCAAGAGACCCAGTACTTC

D: -
V: TRBV29-1
size: -
J: TRBJ2-1
CDR3: CSVERSTKGIDNEQFF
DNA: TGCAGCGTTGAAAGGTCGACAAAGGGGATCGACAATGAGCAGTTCTTC

D: -
V: TRBV7-2
size: -
J: TRBJ2-5
CDR3: CASSFSGLAQQETQYF
DNA: TGTGCCAGCAGCTTTAGCGGCCTAGCCCAGCAAGAGACCCAGTACTTC